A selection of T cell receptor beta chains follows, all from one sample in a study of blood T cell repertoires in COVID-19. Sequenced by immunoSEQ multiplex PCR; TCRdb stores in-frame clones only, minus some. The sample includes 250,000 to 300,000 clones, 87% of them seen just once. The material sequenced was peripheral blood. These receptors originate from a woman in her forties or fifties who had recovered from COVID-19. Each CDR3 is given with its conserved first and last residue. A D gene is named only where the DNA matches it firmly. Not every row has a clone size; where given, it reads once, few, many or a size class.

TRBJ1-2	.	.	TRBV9	CASSSGNLYGYTF	TGTGCCAGCAGCTCCGGGAATCTCTATGGCTACACCTTC
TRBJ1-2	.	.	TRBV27	CASSRSTGINYGYTF	TGTGCCAGCAGTCGATCTACAGGGATTAACTATGGCTACACCTTC
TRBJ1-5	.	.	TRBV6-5	CASRPTGGSNQPQHF	TGTGCCAGCAGACCTACGGGGGGCAGCAATCAGCCCCAGCATTTT
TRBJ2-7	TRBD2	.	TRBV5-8	CASSSGLAGGPNEQYF	TGTGCCAGCAGCTCCGGACTAGCGGGAGGGCCGAACGAGCAGTACTTC
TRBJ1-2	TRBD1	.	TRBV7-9	CASSFSQMTGGGNTF	TGTGCCAGCAGCTTCTCCCAGATGACAGGGGGCGGGAACACCTTC
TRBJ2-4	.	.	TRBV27	CASTSTVGEPLAKNIQYF	TGTGCCAGCACCTCAACGGTTGGGGAGCCTCTAGCCAAAAACATTCAGTACTTC
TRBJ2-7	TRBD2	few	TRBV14	CASGASGYEQYF	TGTGCCAGCGGTGCTAGCGGATACGAGCAGTACTTC
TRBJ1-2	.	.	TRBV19	CASSAGVWDVGRGYTF	TGTGCCAGTAGTGCAGGGGTGTGGGACGTTGGAAGAGGCTACACCTTC
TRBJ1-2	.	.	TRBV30	CALLDLYGYTF	TGTGCCCTACTCGACTTGTACGGCTACACCTTC
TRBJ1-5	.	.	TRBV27	CASSTIGVSNQPQHF	TGTGCCAGCAGTACAATAGGGGTTAGCAATCAGCCCCAGCATTTT
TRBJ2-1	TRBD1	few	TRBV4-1	CASSHPDRGLYNEQFF	TGCGCCAGCAGCCACCCCGACAGGGGGCTCTACAATGAGCAGTTCTTC
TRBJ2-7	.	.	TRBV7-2	CASSPRDGGSQYF	TGTGCCAGCAGCCCAAGGGACGGGGGAAGCCAGTACTTC
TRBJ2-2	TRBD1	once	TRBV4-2	CASSQETGVSTGELFF	TGTGCCAGCAGCCAAGAGACAGGGGTTAGCACCGGGGAGCTGTTTTTT
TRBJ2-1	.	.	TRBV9	CASSVGKGIQFF	TGTGCCAGCAGCGTAGGGAAGGGGATCCAGTTCTTC
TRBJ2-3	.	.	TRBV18	CASSLRATGTTDTQYF	TGTGCCAGCTCATTACGGGCGACAGGAACAACAGATACGCAGTATTTT
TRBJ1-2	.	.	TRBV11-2	CASSPRTLLEYDYTF	TGTGCCAGCAGCCCCCGGACACTCCTTGAGTACGACTACACCTTC
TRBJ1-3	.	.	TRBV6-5	CASSYSGGELGNTIYF	TGTGCCAGCAGTTACTCGGGAGGGGAACTTGGAAACACCATATATTTT
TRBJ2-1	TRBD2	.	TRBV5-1	CASSPTTSGLTGGQFF	TGCGCCAGCAGCCCGACGACTAGCGGGCTCACGGGCGGGCAGTTCTTC
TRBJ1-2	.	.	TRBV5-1	CASSLVADYGYTF	TGCGCCAGCAGCTTGGTGGCAGACTATGGCTACACCTTC
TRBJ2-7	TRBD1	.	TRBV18	CASSPAPGQASHEQYF	TGTGCCAGCTCACCAGCGCCGGGACAGGCTTCCCACGAGCAGTACTTC
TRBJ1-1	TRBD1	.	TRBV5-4	CASSGRGQGTEAFF	TGTGCCAGCAGCGGGCGGGGACAGGGGACTGAAGCTTTCTTT
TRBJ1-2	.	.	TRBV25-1	CASSESGNYGYTF	TGTGCCAGCAGTGAATCAGGGAACTATGGCTACACCTTC
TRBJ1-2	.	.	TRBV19	CASSRGGGLSSYGYTF	TGTGCCAGTAGTAGGGGAGGAGGCCTTTCCTCCTATGGCTACACCTTC
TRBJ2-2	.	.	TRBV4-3	CASSQVGGTGELFF	TGCGCCAGCAGCCAAGTAGGAGGGACCGGGGAGCTGTTTTTT
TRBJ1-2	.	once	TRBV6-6	CAGGQDYGYTF	TGTGCCGGCGGACAAGACTATGGCTACACCTTC
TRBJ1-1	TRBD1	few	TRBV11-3	CASSPGTGRSTEAFF	TGTGCCAGCAGCCCCGGGACAGGGAGGAGCACTGAAGCTTTCTTT
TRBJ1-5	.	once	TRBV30	CAWSVRKGTNQPQHF	TGTGCCTGGAGTGTACGGAAGGGGACTAATCAGCCCCAGCATTTT